This passage covers 11 T cell receptor beta chains from one sample sequenced in a study of blood T cell repertoires in COVID-19. The method was immunoSEQ multiplex PCR; TCRdb's version includes in-frame clones alone and lacks a portion of them. The table lists fewer than 400,000 clones, around nine tenths of them singletons. Sequenced: PBMCs or T cells enriched from blood (not recorded which). These receptor sequences come from a man in his fifties or sixties who had recovered from COVID-19.

This sequence joins TRBV11-2 and TRBJ2-5; D might be TRBD2 (5 bases). V shed 5 bases and J shed 5 bases, with 21 bases lying between them. Germline CDR1 and CDR2: SGHAT and FQNNGV. The CDR3 has 16 amino acids. The CDR3 DNA reads TGTGCCAGCAGCCCTACTAGTTTACGCGGACGGGAGACCCAGTACTTC. It yields the protein CASSPTSLRGRETQYF.

The V gene is TRBV11-3, the J gene TRBJ1-1; no definite D call. The V end was cut by 5 bases, the J end by 2 bases, with 6 bases between. CDR1 is SGHNT, CDR2 YENEEA, per germline. This CDR3 is 12 amino acids long. This CDR3 is CASSRTNTEAFF. CDR3 DNA sequence: TGTGCCAGCAGCCGAACTAACACTGAAGCTTTCTTT.

J is TRBJ1-1 and V is TRBV28, with D unresolved. The germline V gene has CDR1 MDHEN and CDR2 SYDVKM. This CDR3 is 13 amino acids long. V dropped 3 bases and J dropped 0 bases, with 5 bases sitting between them. The CDR3 region is CASSFEMNTEAFF. CDR3 DNA: TGTGCCAGCAGTTTTGAGATGAACACTGAAGCTTTCTTT.

The chain links TRBV29-1 to TRBJ2-7; D is unclear. Germline CDR1 SQVTM, CDR2 ANQGSEA. V lost 7 bases, J lost 0 bases, and 16 bases lay in between. The CDR3 is made up of 14 amino acids. CDR3 protein: CSANTKGSSYEQYF. In nucleotides, the CDR3 is TGCAGCGCTAATACTAAAGGTAGCTCCTACGAGCAGTACTTC.

The gene calls are TRBV6-2 or TRBV6-3 and TRBJ1-5; a weak D match, TRBD1 (5 bases). The CDR3 loop spans 13 amino acids. Trimming pared 4 bases from V and 6 bases from J, leaving 10 bases between. Germline V lookup: CDR1 MNHEY, CDR2 SVGEGT. The CDR3 DNA reads as TGTGCCAGCAGTTCGCAGGGAAGTCAGCCCCAGCATTTT. It is translated as CASSSQGSQPQHF.

The chain combines TRBV4-3 with TRBJ2-7, with 7 bases aligning to TRBD2. The V and J ends lost 0 bases and 2 bases, in that order; junction bases with no gene match: 4. Germline V gene sequence: CDR1 LGHNA, CDR2 YSLEER. This CDR3 spans 15 amino acids. The CDR3 DNA reads as TGCGCCAGCAGCCAAGAAATGGCGGGGGCCTACGAGCAGTACTTC. It is translated as CASSQEMAGAYEQYF.

The chain's CDR3 is CSVGSGQGNYGYTF. The CDR3 nucleotides are TGCAGCGTTGGGTCGGGACAGGGTAACTATGGCTACACCTTC. V is TRBV29-1 and J is TRBJ1-2; 9 nucleotides line up with TRBD1. The length of the CDR3 is 14 residues. Germline V gene lookup returns CDR1 SQVTM and CDR2 ANQGSEA. The J segment lost 1 base and the V segment lost 4 bases, leaving 4 bases of the junction unmatched.

V gene TRBV5-1 combines with J gene TRBJ1-1; D possibly corresponds to TRBD1 (6 bases). The CDR3 sequence is 13 residues long. Trimming left V 4 bases short and J 1 base short, with 8 bases between. CDR1 is SGHRS, CDR2 YFSETQ, per germline. CDR3 in DNA: TGCGCCAGCAGCATACAGGGGAACACTGAAGCTTTCTTT. Translated, it gives CASSIQGNTEAFF.

The CDR3 DNA sequence: TGCGCCACCTCGAAGACCCGGGGACAGGGTAACACCGGGGAGCTGTTTTTT. It specifies CATSKTRGQGNTGELFF. The chain joins TRBV5-1 to TRBJ2-2; 9 bases are a match to TRBD1. V gave up 9 bases and J gave up 2 bases; unmatched junction bases: 14. The germline V gene has CDR1 SGHRS and CDR2 YFSETQ. This CDR3 has 17 amino acids.

A single count supports this clone. The chain combines TRBV5-1 with TRBJ2-1; TRBD2 agrees at 12 bases. CDR3 length equals 16 residues. V trimming: 4 bases; J trimming: 0 bases; junction bases outside the gene matches: 2. Germline CDR1 and CDR2: SGHRS and YFSETQ. The CDR3 spells CASSRTSGNSYNEQFF. CDR3 bases: TGCGCCAGCAGCCGGACTAGCGGGAACTCCTACAATGAGCAGTTCTTC.

The rearrangement joins TRBV3-1 (or the pseudogene TRBV3-2) to TRBJ2-1; D is undetermined. CDR1 is LGHDT, CDR2 YNNKEL, per germline (reference sequence). This CDR3 contains 12 residues. V lost 1 base to trimming and J lost 10 bases, with 8 bases between them. CDR3 sequence (DNA): TGTGCCAGCAGCCAAGCGGCAGGAGAGCAGTTCTTC. This codes for CASSQAAGEQFF.